This T cell receptor (beta chain) appears in the sequencing data of a study of lymphopenia after photon versus proton radiotherapy. Comments on this clone: Its specificity is not known.

Trimming removed 3 bases at V and 7 bases at J, with 12 bases between. Germline CDR1 reads MDHEN; CDR2 reads SYDVKM. CDR3 size: 14 residues. Whole-study findings and limits: Better survival with proton therapy was suggested as possible, not demonstrated. After the lymphocyte nadir, photon-treated repertoires showed oligoclonal expansion, especially of CD8+ Temra cells.

The data were produced by immunoSEQ multiplex PCR, yet TCRdb's version contains in-frame clones alone and is incomplete. The data contain about 7,500 clones, about nine tenths of them singletons. The source was peripheral blood, collected from a patient treated with photon-based radiotherapy. J is TRBJ1-4 and V is TRBV28; D not certain. The receptor was derived from a woman in her seventies with pancreatic cancer. The DNA for the CDR3 is TGTGCCAGCAGTTTGATAGGGAATGGTGAAAAACTGTTTTTT. Translation gives CASSLIGNGEKLFF. Drawing the rest from reference TRBV28 and TRBJ1-4, the complete variable domain is DVKVTQSSRYLVKRTGEKVFLECVQDMDHENMFWYRQDPGLGLRLIYFSYDVKMKEKGDIPEGYSVSREKKERFSLILESASTNQTSMYLCASSLIGNGEKLFFGSGTQLSVL.